This T cell receptor (beta chain) was profiled in a study of blood T cell repertoires in COVID-19. The wider study: The cDNA or gDNA used as material had been derived from T cells, B-cell-depleted T cells, or PBMCs.

Under the authors' procedure: Reference gene primer amplification gave nucleated cell count estimates. Method: immunoSEQ multiplex PCR; TCRdb's copy keeps in-frame clones and lacks some. V and J calls and clone size are copied from that table; D and trimming were computed from the DNA. Here the sample spans about 150,000 clones, roughly 89% being singletons. Germline V gene data show CDR1 as SNHLY and CDR2 as FYNNEI. V was cut by 5 bases and J by 0 bases, with 7 bases left in between. This CDR3 has 14 residues. People in the exposed group encountered a COVID-19 case within 2 weeks before entering the study.

The TCR comes from a woman aged 45 to 65 who had been exposed to COVID-19. The V gene is TRBV2, the J gene TRBJ2-2; D remains ambiguous. The specimen sequenced was PBMCs or T cells enriched from blood (not recorded which). The CDR3 bases are TGTGCCAGCAGTAAAGGAGCGAACACCGGGGAGCTGTTTTTT. It yields the protein CASSKGANTGELFF.